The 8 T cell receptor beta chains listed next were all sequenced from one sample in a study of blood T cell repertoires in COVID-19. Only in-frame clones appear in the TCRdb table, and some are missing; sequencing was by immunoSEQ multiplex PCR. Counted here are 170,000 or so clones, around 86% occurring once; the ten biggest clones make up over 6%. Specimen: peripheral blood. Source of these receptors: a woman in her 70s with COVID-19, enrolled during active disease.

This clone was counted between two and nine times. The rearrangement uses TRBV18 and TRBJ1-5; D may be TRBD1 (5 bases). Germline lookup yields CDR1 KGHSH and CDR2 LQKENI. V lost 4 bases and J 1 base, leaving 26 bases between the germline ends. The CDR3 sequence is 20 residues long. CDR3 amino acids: CASSRAAGTGPGGSNQPQHF. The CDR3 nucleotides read TGTGCCAGCTCACGAGCAGCTGGGACCGGCCCGGGAGGGAGCAATCAGCCCCAGCATTTT. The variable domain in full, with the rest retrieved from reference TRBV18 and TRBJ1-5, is NAGVMQNPRHLVRRRGQEARLRCSPMKGHSHVYWYRQLPEEGLKFMVYLQKENIIDESGMPKERFSAEFPKEGPSILRIQQVVRGDSAAYFCASSRAAGTGPGGSNQPQHFGDGTRLSIL.

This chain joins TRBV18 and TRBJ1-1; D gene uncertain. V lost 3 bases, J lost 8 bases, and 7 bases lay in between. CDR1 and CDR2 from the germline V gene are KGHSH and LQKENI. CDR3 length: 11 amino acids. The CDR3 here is CASSPAGEAFF. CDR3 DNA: TGTGCCAGCTCACCGGCGGGAGAAGCTTTCTTT. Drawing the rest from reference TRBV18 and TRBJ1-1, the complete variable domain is NAGVMQNPRHLVRRRGQEARLRCSPMKGHSHVYWYRQLPEEGLKFMVYLQKENIIDESGMPKERFSAEFPKEGPSILRIQQVVRGDSAAYFCASSPAGEAFFGQGTRLTVV.

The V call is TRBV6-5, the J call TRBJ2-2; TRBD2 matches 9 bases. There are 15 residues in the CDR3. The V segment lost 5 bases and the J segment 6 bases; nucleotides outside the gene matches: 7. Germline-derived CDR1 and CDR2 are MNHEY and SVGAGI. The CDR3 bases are TGTGCCAGCAGTCCTCTCATAGCGGGAGCCGGGGAGCTGTTTTTT. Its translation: CASSPLIAGAGELFF.

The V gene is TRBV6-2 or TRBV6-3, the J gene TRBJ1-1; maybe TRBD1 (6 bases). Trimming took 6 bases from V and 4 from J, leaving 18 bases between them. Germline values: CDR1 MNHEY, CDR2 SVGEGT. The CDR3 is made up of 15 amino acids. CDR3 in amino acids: CASSLSGGRGTEAFF. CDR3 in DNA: TGTGCCAGCAGCTTAAGTGGGGGCAGGGGCACTGAAGCTTTCTTT.

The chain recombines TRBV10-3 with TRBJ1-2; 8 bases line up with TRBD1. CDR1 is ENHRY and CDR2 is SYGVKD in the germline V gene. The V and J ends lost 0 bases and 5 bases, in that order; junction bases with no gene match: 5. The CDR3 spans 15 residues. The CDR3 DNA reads TGTGCCATCAGTGAGTCCATAACAGGGGGGTATGGCTACACCTTC. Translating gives CAISESITGGYGYTF.

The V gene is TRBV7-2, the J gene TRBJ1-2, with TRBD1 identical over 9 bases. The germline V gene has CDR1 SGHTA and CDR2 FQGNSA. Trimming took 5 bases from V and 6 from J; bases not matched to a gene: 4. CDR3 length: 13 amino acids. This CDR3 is CASSQRTGDGYTF. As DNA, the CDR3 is TGTGCCAGCAGCCAAAGGACAGGGGATGGCTACACCTTC. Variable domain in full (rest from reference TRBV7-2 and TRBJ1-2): GAGVSQSPSNKVTEKGKDVELRCDPISGHTALYWYRQSLGQGLEFLIYFQGNSAPDKSGLPSDRFSAERTGGSVSTLTIQRTQQEDSAVYLCASSQRTGDGYTFGSGTRLTVV.

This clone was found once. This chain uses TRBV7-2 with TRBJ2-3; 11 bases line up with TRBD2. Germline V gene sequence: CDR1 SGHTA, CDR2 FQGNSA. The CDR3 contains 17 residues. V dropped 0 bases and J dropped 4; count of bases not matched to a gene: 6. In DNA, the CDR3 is TGTGCCAGCAGCTTAGCGCTAACTAGCGGGAGCGCAGATACGCAGTATTTT. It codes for CASSLALTSGSADTQYF.

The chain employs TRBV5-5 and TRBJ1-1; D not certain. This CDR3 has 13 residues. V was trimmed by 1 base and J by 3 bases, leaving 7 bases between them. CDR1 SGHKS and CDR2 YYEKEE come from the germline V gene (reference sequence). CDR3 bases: TGTGCCAGCAGCTTGTGGCAGGACACTGAAGCTTTCTTT. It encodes CASSLWQDTEAFF.